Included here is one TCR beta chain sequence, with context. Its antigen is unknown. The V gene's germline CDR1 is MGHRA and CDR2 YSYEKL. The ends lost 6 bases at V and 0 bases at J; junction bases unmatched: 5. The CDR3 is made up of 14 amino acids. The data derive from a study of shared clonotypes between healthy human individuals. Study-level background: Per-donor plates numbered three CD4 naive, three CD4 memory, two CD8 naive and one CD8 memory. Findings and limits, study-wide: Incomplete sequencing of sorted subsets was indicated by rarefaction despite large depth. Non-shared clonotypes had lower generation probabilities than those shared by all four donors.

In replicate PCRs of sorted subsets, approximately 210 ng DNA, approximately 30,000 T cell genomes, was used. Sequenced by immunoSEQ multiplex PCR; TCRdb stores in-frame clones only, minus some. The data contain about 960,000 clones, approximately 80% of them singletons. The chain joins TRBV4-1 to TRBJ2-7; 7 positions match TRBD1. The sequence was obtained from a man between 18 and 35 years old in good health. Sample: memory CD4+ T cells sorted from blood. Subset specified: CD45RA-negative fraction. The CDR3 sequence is CASRNRDSSYEQYF. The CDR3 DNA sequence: TGCGCCAGCAGGAACCGGGACAGCTCCTACGAGCAGTACTTC.